Described below is a single T cell receptor beta chain sequence and its context. Its antigen is currently unknown. The data were obtained in a study of long-term antiretroviral therapy in people with HIV. Study observations and caveats: The study collected blood between about 2004 and 2018, possibly under older ART regimens.

Unmatched junction bases numbered 7, after V lost 5 bases and J lost 0 bases. The CDR3 runs 17 residues. The germline V gene encodes CDR1 SGHVS and CDR2 FNYEAQ. Researchers report immunoSEQ v3.0 was run at survey level. Generated by immunoSEQ multiplex PCR, the TCRdb table keeps only in-frame clones and is missing some. This sample yields 20,000 to 25,000 clones, of which approximately 81% are seen a single time; 3% to 4% belongs to the top ten. The sequenced sample was unsorted PBMCs, obtained 1.9 years after starting antiretroviral therapy. The J gene is TRBJ2-3, the V gene TRBV7-6; 11 bases agree with TRBD2. This receptor was obtained from a woman aged 45-59 years with HIV. The CDR3 here is CASSLLASGGSTDTQYF. As DNA, the CDR3 is TGTGCCAGCAGCCTGTTAGCTAGCGGGGGGAGCACAGATACGCAGTATTTT.